This T cell receptor beta chain was identified during a study of cytomegalovirus exposure and HLA in healthy donors (dated by TCRdb to the late 2010s). A note on the overall study: An earlier analysis of roughly 500 of the donors reported about 260 Gb of sequence data and 95 million to 120 million unique TCR beta sequences obtained from approximately 180 million T cells. Using immunosequencing, the study profiled T cell repertoires from around 670 subjects and related those repertoires to cytomegalovirus serostatus. Donor age, sex, ethnicity and CMV serostatus were collected together with the repertoire data. Several DR-DQ haplotypes were treated as single units for association and clustering because of strong linkage in the cohort. Typing coverage differed by locus: A, B, C, DRB1 and DQB1 were typed in roughly 620-640 donors, DQA1 in approximately 520, DPA1 in 600 to 610, and DPB1 in roughly 470. In an earlier analysis of 550 to 700 of the donors, high-throughput TCR beta sequencing was used to judge whether each TCR beta V gene segment behaved as functional or pseudogenic. Of the approximately 370 genotyped donors, less than 90% were placed in the genetic ancestry cluster associated with self-reported Caucasian donors. HLA typing included class I and class II loci at four-digit resolution. In a later analysis, previously published TCR beta repertoires from 600 to 850 donors were re-analyzed and high-resolution HLA genotyping was added so that TCR occurrence patterns could be studied. The later analysis used no new phenotypic data to find candidate immune exposures, relying instead on TCR beta sequences and their occurrence across donors. High-throughput TCR immunosequencing, statistical association of individual TCRs with disease status, and machine learning were combined to predict cytomegalovirus infection status. Genome-wide SNP genotypes for about 55% of the roughly 670 donors were used in a later genetic analysis, which treated that subset as a discovery cohort. Every repertoire in the discovery cohort had been generated on one and the same sequencing platform. The study aimed to test whether cataloging public T cell receptors could reveal signatures of past pathogen exposure. An early release covering about 600 HLA-typed donors comprised about 310 gigabases of sequencing data and 85 million to 100 million unique TCR sequences. In addition to the first cohort of roughly 700 subjects, a separate validation cohort of 120 different subjects was used. Among about 410 genotyped donors of the cohort, an average of approximately 240,000 unique TCR beta nucleotide sequences was sequenced per donor, of which 15% to 20% were non-productive.

CDR1 and CDR2 are drawn from the germline V gene: WSHSY, SAAADI. The germline V and J ends show losses of 6 bases and 6 bases respectively, and no gene match explains 13 bases of the junction. The CDR3 starts with the cysteine, ends with the phenylalanine, and has 16 residues. Only the CDR3 portion is preserved as DNA: 48 bases, with reading frame beginning at the first base. Only a few counts were recorded for this clone. It has no known antigen specificity. Base qualities were left out, and no much larger clone turns up one base away. The cohort consisted of 650 to 850 healthy bone marrow donors. Cohort members were all nominally healthy when sampled, although unrecorded immune exposures were likely present. The donor tested CMV seropositive, placing the donor among the 289 seropositive members of the cohort. A peripheral blood sample was provided by each donor, and peripheral blood mononuclear cells were used for TCR beta sequencing. The Qiagen DNeasy Blood Extraction Kit was used to extract genomic DNA from the blood cell samples.

Library method: the immunoSEQ multiplex PCR assay. The multiplex PCR relied on a mix of 60 forward primers for TCR Vbeta segments and 13 reverse primers for TCR Jbeta segments. Amplification of the CDR3 region of rearranged TCR beta genes was performed with a multiplex PCR assay on genomic DNA. Amplified TCR beta libraries were sequenced as 87-base-pair reads on the Illumina HiSeq System. The original pipeline was this. A later analysis tallied tens of millions of unique TCR beta chains across the 666 repertoires, and about 12 million of those chains were shared by two or more donors. Raw reads were error-corrected and collapsed into unique sequences by a nearest-neighbor algorithm in which closely related sequences were merged to remove PCR and sequencing errors. Alignment of CDR3 sequences to IMGT reference sequences was used to assign V, D and J gene segments. Each retained sequence needed at least a six-nucleotide match to both a V gene segment and a J gene segment. Rearrangements were classified as productive when the CDR3 lacked stop codons and remained in frame with V and J, and all other rearrangements were classified as non-productive. CDR3 was defined according to IMGT convention as the region running from the second conserved V-encoded cysteine to the conserved J-encoded phenylalanine. In an earlier analysis of around 570 of the donors, sequences lacking an unambiguous match to a single V gene segment were excluded. An earlier analysis of several hundred of the donors called V segments functional above 56.7% productive rearrangements and segregating when the between-donor standard deviation exceeded 5%. To diagnose cytomegalovirus status from the catalog of TCR beta chain sequences, a statistical classification framework was built. In a later analysis, V and J genes were assigned by comparing TCR nucleotide sequences against IMGT/GENE-DB human TR gene sequences. Using the TCRdist pipeline, a later analysis assigned CDR3 sequences along with most-parsimonious VDJ recombination scenarios. In a later analysis, each TCR beta chain was defined by its CDR3 amino acid sequence together with its V-gene family, and reads lacking a unique V-gene family were excluded. To address suspected cross-contamination and a sequencing artifact, a later analysis removed a few hundred highly shared, low-generation-probability nucleotide sequences. In a later analysis, a clonal expansion index was calculated for each public chain from normalized within-repertoire ranks of inferred template counts. A later analysis computed generation probabilities with a VDJ recombination model fitted to out-of-frame rearrangements, and checked the results against IGoR. In a later analysis, hypergeometric tests were used to score TCR-TCR, TCR-HLA and TCR-CMV co-occurrence, with a repertoire-size bias correction applied to TCR pairs. To estimate false discovery rates, a later analysis permuted the HLA or CMV assignments 20 times. In a later analysis, co-occurring TCRs were grouped using DBSCAN, with TCRdist sequence similarity added in when clustering inside HLA-allele-positive subsets. Repertoires with fewer than 30,000 or more than 120,000 public chains were left out of co-occurrence clustering, as were a handful of repertoires with anomalous nucleotide sharing. This immuneACCESS table, as held by TCRdb, lists in-frame sequences with V and J called but not all clones. Of the missing ones, under half trace to an unresolved V gene in checked studies; the others have no known cause. V and J calls and clone size follow that table, whereas D and trimming were derived from the DNA. Here the sample has over 85,000 clones; more than 70% occur a single time. Roughly 9.6% of the sample is held by the ten biggest clonotypes.

The investigation overall reported the following: According to a later analysis, TCR association rates differed among HLA loci, with DRB1 alleles showing the most associated TCRs and HLA-C alleles showing the fewest. A later genetic analysis associated a missense DCLRE1C variant with V-gene and J-gene trimming of TCR beta chains, and an independent cohort replicated the association. The only immune exposure information available for the cohort was CMV serostatus. Cytomegalovirus status was reported to be diagnosed by the classifier with high specificity and sensitivity in both the original and validation cohorts. A later analysis found that most CMV-associated TCR beta chains appeared HLA-restricted, with HLA associations seemingly driven largely by CMV exposure. Some IMGT-functional V segments, including TRBV6-2 and TRBV6-3, could not be distinguished by the 87-base-pair reads and were therefore excluded. Because counts were too low, seventeen rarely observed V segments, including chromosome 9 orphons, were left out of the earlier analysis of some 600 of the donors. A total of 164 TCR beta chains were listed by the study as associated with cytomegalovirus. Specific HLA alleles were associated with over 15,000 TCR beta sequences at a false discovery rate of 0.05 in a later analysis. This cohort had only TCR beta chains sequenced, and the lack of alpha or paired-chain data limited which features could be detected. The sequencing pipeline was judged likely to have produced a cluster of highly shared sequence variants as a technical artifact. According to a later analysis, parvovirus B19, influenza, CMV and Epstein-Barr virus appeared linked to several top co-occurrence clusters. A few of the identified cytomegalovirus-associated TCR beta chains were confirmed in vitro to be specific for cytomegalovirus antigens. Across donors, most TCR sequences were observed very rarely, whereas some public TCRs were present in many individuals. Broadly in line with IMGT annotations, most TCR beta V segments showed up in productive rearrangements about 87% or about 30% of the time in an earlier analysis of several hundred of the donors. The authors suggested that the approach could potentially be extended to other disease states and immunological phenotypes. Strong co-occurrence of HLA alleles, especially DR and DQ, made assigning TCR associations to individual alleles difficult. The presence/absence analyses assumed that sequencing depth was roughly uniform across donors, and that assumption may not be true. In a later analysis, HLA-associated TCR beta chains showed more clonal expansion and lower generation probabilities than non-associated chains that were equally common. A further reported finding was that TCR beta sequences accurately predicted the HLA-A and HLA-B alleles for most subjects in the first cohort. Because HLA typing was unavailable for some donors at each locus, only the typed subset was used in association tests. Compared with the roughly 670-donor mean, donors in an Asian-associated ancestry cluster had fewer N-insertions in productive TCRs, according to a later genetic analysis. Correlated functional status among segregating V segments might be attributable to linkage disequilibrium, but an unknown experimental factor could not be ruled out.

The rearrangement joined TRBV10-2 to TRBJ2-2; TRBD2 aligns with 7 central bases. The material sequenced was PBMCs. The TCR sequence derives from a male donor in good health and CMV-seropositive. The nucleotides read TGCGCCAGCAGGGATTGGGGAGGGGCGAGGCCCGGGGAGCTGTTTTTT. It codes for CASRDWGGARPGELFF.